These 8 T cell receptor beta chains were all obtained from the same sample, sequenced in a study of tumor-infiltrating lymphocytes in primary liver carcinoma. TCR beta cDNA was reverse-transcribed from 500 ng of total RNA. The reaction used a constant-region primer and ProtoScript II reverse transcriptase. ARM-PCR was slightly modified, and three nested multiplex PCR rounds with it gave rise to the TCR beta libraries. A C-beta reverse primer and TRBV1-TRBV30 forward primers served in each of the first two PCR rounds, at about 9 cycles apiece. TCRdb processed the multiplex PCR reads anew with MiXCR; each CDR3 protein has one entry. The data show about 180,000 distinct CDR3 sequences, 50% to 75% seen once. Germline DNA was also extracted, with blood RNA taken from unsorted whole blood. Sequencing input: peripheral blood. The receptors stem from a man aged 40-49 years with primary liver carcinoma and hepatitis B virus infection.

A note on this clonotype: One junction end disagrees with the germline gene, perhaps due to a read error. The chain uses TRBV6-1 and TRBJ2-7; D is perhaps TRBD2 (5 bases). The CDR3 is made up of 14 amino acids. The germline gives CDR1 MNHNS, CDR2 SASEGT. CDR3 loop: CASSEVEGAYEQYF. The CDR3 DNA follows: TGTGCAAGCAGTGAAGTCGAGGGAGCCTACGAGCAGTACTTC.

This clonotype came up many times. This chain's CDR3 is CASSYSWENTEAFF. The CDR3, as DNA: TGTGCCAGCAGTTACTCGTGGGAGAACACTGAAGCTTTCTTT. The V and J genes are TRBV6-5 and TRBJ1-1; D unresolved. This CDR3 is 14 amino acids long. CDR1 is MNHEY and CDR2 is SVGAGI in the germline V gene. V lost 0 bases, J lost 1 base, and 6 bases lay in between.

This clonotype appeared a few times. Given a much more abundant clone one base away, this may be a read error. Likely a read error: the CDR3 ends without its conserved phenylalanine or tryptophan. The chain joins TRBV12-3 or TRBV12-4 to TRBJ2-7; 7 bases agree with TRBD1. CDR3 size: 15 residues. V was clipped by 6 bases and J by 1 base; unmatched bases: 9. The chain's CDR3 is CASSLARGHSYEQYL. Here the CDR3 DNA reads TGTGCCAGCAGCCTGGCAAGGGGGCATTCCTACGAGCAGTACCTC.

Details on this clonotype: This may be a read error, as it is one base from a much larger clone. The chain combines TRBV11-2 with TRBJ2-3; D is unclear. The CDR3 totals 12 residues. Germline V lookup: CDR1 SGHAT, CDR2 FQNNGV. Here the CDR3 DNA reads TGTCCCAGCAGCATCTTAGGGGATACGCAGTATTTT. This translates into CPSSILGDTQYF.

A note on this clonotype: Mismatch with germline at one junction end may stem from a read error. V is TRBV11-2 and J is TRBJ2-1; 9 bases align to TRBD2. Germline V gene data show CDR1 as SGHAT and CDR2 as FQNNGV. This CDR3 spans 15 amino acids. The CDR3 is CAGSFAGGPTGEQFF. DNA for the CDR3: TGTGCCGGCAGCTTTGCGGGAGGGCCGACAGGGGAGCAGTTCTTC. The entire variable domain, with the rest obtained from reference TRBV11-2 and TRBJ2-1, is as follows: EAGVAQSPRYKIIEKRQSVAFWCNPISGHATLYWYQQILGQGPKLLIQFQNNGVVDDSQLPKDRFSAERLKGVDSTLKIQPAKLEDSAVYLCAGSFAGGPTGEQFFGPGTRLTVL.

The chain carries TRBV12-3 or TRBV12-4 and TRBJ2-7, with no clear D. The length of the CDR3 is 13 residues. Deletions cut 4 bases from V and 3 bases from J, with 10 bases between. The CDR3 bases are TGTGCCAGCAGTTCTGCTTCGGACTACGAGCAGTACTTC. Its translation is CASSSASDYEQYF.

Concerning this clonotype itself: The junction shows a germline mismatch at one end, possibly a read error. V usage is TRBV5-6 and J usage is TRBJ2-7; 8 nucleotides line up with TRBD1. The CDR3 consists of 13 residues. Germline CDR1 SGHDT, CDR2 YYEEEE. The CDR3 DNA is TGTGCCAGCAGCTTAGGCCGGGGGACAGGCTCGCACTTC. This translates into CASSLGRGTGSHF.

As to this clonotype: A single base separates this from a much larger clone, so it may be a read error. The chain links TRBV11-2 to TRBJ1-1; D call uncertain. Per the germline V gene, CDR1 is SGHAT and CDR2 is FQNNGV. The V and J ends lost 2 bases and 1 base respectively, with 8 bases between them. The CDR3 consists of 14 residues. CDR3 residues: CASSLQLSNTEAFF. The CDR3 nucleotides read TGTGCCAGCAGCTTACAGCTATCGAACACTGAAGCTTTCTTT.